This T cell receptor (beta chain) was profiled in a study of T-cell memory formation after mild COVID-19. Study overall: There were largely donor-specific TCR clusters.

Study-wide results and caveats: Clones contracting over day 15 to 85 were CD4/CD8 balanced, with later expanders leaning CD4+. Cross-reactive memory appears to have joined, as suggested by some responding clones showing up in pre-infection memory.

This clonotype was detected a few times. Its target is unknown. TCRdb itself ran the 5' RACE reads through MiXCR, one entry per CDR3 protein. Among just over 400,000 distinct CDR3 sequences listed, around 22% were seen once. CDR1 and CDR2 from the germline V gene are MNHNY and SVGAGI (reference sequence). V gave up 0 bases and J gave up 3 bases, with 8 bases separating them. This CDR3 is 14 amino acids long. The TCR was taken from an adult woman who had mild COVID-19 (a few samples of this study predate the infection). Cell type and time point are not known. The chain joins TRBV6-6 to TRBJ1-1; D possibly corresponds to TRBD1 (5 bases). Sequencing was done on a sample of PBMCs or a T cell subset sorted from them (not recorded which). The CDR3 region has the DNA TGTGCCAGCAGTTACTCGAAAGGGGACACTGAAGCTTTCTTT. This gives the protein CASSYSKGDTEAFF.